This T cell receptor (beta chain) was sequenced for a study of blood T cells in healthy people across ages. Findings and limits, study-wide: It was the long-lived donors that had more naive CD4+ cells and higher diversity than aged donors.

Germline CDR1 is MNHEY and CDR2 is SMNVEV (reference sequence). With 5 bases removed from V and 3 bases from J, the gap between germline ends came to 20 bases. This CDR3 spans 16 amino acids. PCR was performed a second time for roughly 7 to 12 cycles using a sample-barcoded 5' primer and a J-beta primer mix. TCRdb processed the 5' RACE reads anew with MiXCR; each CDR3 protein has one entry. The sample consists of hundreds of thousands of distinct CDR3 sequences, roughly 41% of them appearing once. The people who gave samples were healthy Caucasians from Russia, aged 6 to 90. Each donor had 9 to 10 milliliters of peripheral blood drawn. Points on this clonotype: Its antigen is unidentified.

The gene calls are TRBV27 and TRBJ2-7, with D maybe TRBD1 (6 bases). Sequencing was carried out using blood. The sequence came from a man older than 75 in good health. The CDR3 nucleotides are TGTGCCAGCAGTAGTAAACAGGGCCCCGCATTCTACGAGCAGTACTTC. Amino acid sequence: CASSSKQGPAFYEQYF.